Below are 27 T cell receptor beta chains sequenced from a single sample in a study of cytomegalovirus exposure and HLA in healthy donors. It was with 60 Vbeta and 13 Jbeta primers that the PCR ran. Assay: immunoSEQ multiplex PCR; the TCRdb copy retains only in-frame clones and omits some. Of around 120,000 clones in the sample, just over 70% are singletons; the top ten hold 2% to 3%. The specimen sequenced was PBMCs. Receptor source: an older woman in good health and CMV-seropositive.

The chain couples TRBV7-9 to TRBJ1-3; 9 nucleotides agree with TRBD1. Losses at the gene ends were 1 base for V and 6 bases for J; bases not matched to a gene: 4. CDR3 length equals 15 residues. The germline gives CDR1 SEHNR, CDR2 FQNEAQ (reference sequence). In DNA, the CDR3 is TGTGCCAGCAGCTTAGAGGACAGGGGTTCAAACACCATATATTTT. Amino acids: CASSLEDRGSNTIYF.

J is TRBJ1-2 and V is TRBV13; D might be TRBD1 (5 bases). CDR3 length equals 14 residues. The ends were cut back, 1 base at V and 2 bases at J, with 8 bases in the middle. Germline V gene sequence: CDR1 PRHDT, CDR2 FYEKMQ (reference sequence). The CDR3 loop is CASSLVRGNYGYTF. The CDR3 DNA sequence: TGTGCCAGCAGCTTAGTCCGGGGGAACTATGGCTACACCTTC.

V and J are TRBV7-8 and TRBJ2-3; 10 bases agree with TRBD2. Germline loops: CDR1 SGHVS, CDR2 FQNEAQ. Losses at the gene ends were 4 bases for V and 0 bases for J; bases not matched to a gene: 10. There are 18 residues in the CDR3. This CDR3 is CASSYPGQRGGSTDTQYF. The DNA for the CDR3 is TGTGCCAGCAGCTACCCAGGGCAGCGGGGGGGCAGCACAGATACGCAGTATTTT.

This clone has more than one count but fewer than ten. The chain joins TRBV7-9 to TRBJ1-5; 10 nucleotides line up with TRBD1. In germline, CDR1 is SEHNR, CDR2 FQNEAQ (reference sequence). This CDR3 has 16 residues. V lost 3 bases, J lost 5 bases, and 7 bases stayed unmatched. The CDR3 nucleotides read TGTGCCAGCAGCTTGGGGGACAGGGGATGGGATCAGCCCCAGCATTTT. Its protein is CASSLGDRGWDQPQHF.

The DNA of the CDR3 is TGTGCCAGCAGCCCCCAACCGGGACAGGGGGCGAAAGAGCAGTACTTC. Residues: CASSPQPGQGAKEQYF. This chain connects TRBV9 to TRBJ2-7, with 12 bases matching TRBD1. The V segment lost 4 bases and the J segment 7 bases; nucleotides outside the gene matches: 12. Germline CDR1 and CDR2: SGDLS and YYNGEE. The length of the CDR3 is 16 residues.

The chain links TRBV2 to TRBJ2-1; TRBD2 agrees at 7 bases. V gave up 4 bases and J gave up 3 bases; unmatched junction bases: 3. Germline lookup yields CDR1 SNHLY and CDR2 FYNNEI. CDR3 size: 14 residues. The CDR3 bases are TGTGCCAGCAGTGCCCGGGACTACTACAATGAGCAGTTCTTC. Translating it yields CASSARDYYNEQFF.

The chain is built from TRBV7-3 and TRBJ2-7; D remains ambiguous. Germline values: CDR1 SGHTA, CDR2 FQGTGA. The CDR3 runs to 13 residues. The ends were cut back, 4 bases at V and 1 base at J, with 8 bases in the middle. The CDR3 region is CASSSYNSYEQYF. Here the CDR3 DNA reads TGTGCCAGCAGCTCGTACAATTCCTACGAGCAGTACTTC.

The V call is TRBV29-1, the J call TRBJ1-2; weak D call: TRBD1 (5 bases). In germline, CDR1 is SQVTM, CDR2 ANQGSEA. This CDR3 comprises 12 residues. V lost 7 bases to trimming and J lost 3 bases, with 12 bases between them. The CDR3 DNA follows: TGCAGCGCTTCAGGGTACGACTATGGCTACACCTTC. Translation: CSASGYDYGYTF.

The rearrangement links TRBV5-1 to TRBJ2-1; 7 bases map to TRBD1. V was pared by 3 bases and J by 1 base, with 4 bases of the junction left unmatched. The CDR3 is 15 residues long. Germline CDR1 reads SGHRS; CDR2 reads YFSETQ. In DNA, the CDR3 is TGCGCCAGCAGCTCTCAGGGGGTTTCCTACAATGAGCAGTTCTTC. Encoded protein: CASSSQGVSYNEQFF.

The chain recombines TRBV12-5 with TRBJ2-1; 8 bases map to TRBD2. CDR3 size: 16 residues. Unmatched junction bases numbered 12, after V lost 4 bases and J lost 7 bases. CDR1 is LGHNT, CDR2 FRNRAP, per germline. The CDR3 protein is CASGSGREGLGNEQFF. CDR3 sequence (DNA): TGTGCTAGTGGTTCGGGACGGGAGGGATTAGGGAATGAGCAGTTCTTC.

This chain connects TRBV6-5 to TRBJ1-5; a possible D gene is TRBD1 (5 bases). Trimming stripped 5 bases from V and 3 bases from J, with 11 bases between. This CDR3 spans 14 amino acids. Germline CDR1 MNHEY, CDR2 SVGAGI. In DNA, the CDR3 is TGTGCCAGCAGTGAAGACAGCTTCAATCAGCCCCAGCATTTT. Its translation: CASSEDSFNQPQHF.

The J gene is TRBJ1-4, the V gene TRBV5-1, with 7 positions matching TRBD1. CDR1 is SGHRS, CDR2 YFSETQ, per germline. The CDR3 loop spans 19 amino acids. Trimming at V came to 7 bases and at J to 10 bases, leaving 28 bases not matched to a gene. In DNA form, the CDR3 reads TGCGCCAGCTTACTACTCCAGGGGAGAGGGGGCGCGAGCTGGGTAAAACTGTTTTTT. This gives the protein CASLLLQGRGGASWVKLFF.

The chain recombines TRBV2 with TRBJ2-1; weak D call: TRBD2 (7 bases). V lost 7 bases, J lost 3 bases, and 16 bases lay in between. The germline V gene encodes CDR1 SNHLY and CDR2 FYNNEI. The CDR3 loop spans 15 amino acids. The CDR3 nucleotides read TGTGCCAGCATGTGGCGGGGGCCACTCTACAATGAGCAGTTCTTC. It is translated as CASMWRGPLYNEQFF.

This rearrangement joins TRBV2 to TRBJ1-6; no firm D call. V was trimmed by 6 bases and J by 2 bases, leaving 11 bases between them. The CDR3 is made up of 15 amino acids. CDR1 is SNHLY and CDR2 is FYNNEI in the germline V gene. CDR3 coding DNA: TGTGCCAGCAGGAGAGAGCGGCCCTATAATTCACCCCTCCACTTT. Translating it yields CASRRERPYNSPLHF.

The chain is built from TRBV7-9 and TRBJ1-1; 7 nucleotides align to TRBD1. The CDR3 extends over 17 amino acids. The J segment lost 4 bases and the V segment lost 5 bases, leaving 16 bases of the junction unmatched. CDR1 SEHNR and CDR2 FQNEAQ come from the germline V gene (reference sequence). The CDR3 is CASSPPGTVPLGTEAFF. In DNA form, the CDR3 reads TGTGCCAGCAGCCCCCCCGGGACAGTTCCCCTAGGCACTGAAGCTTTCTTT.

This chain links TRBV6-5 with TRBJ1-2; no reliable D call. The CDR3 runs to 16 residues. Germline loops: CDR1 MNHEY, CDR2 SVGAGI. The germline V and J ends were trimmed by 0 bases and 4 bases, with 15 bases remaining between them. The CDR3 nucleotides read TGTGCCAGCAGTTACTCGGGCGGGAGAATACTCTATGGCTACACCTTC. Translation: CASSYSGGRILYGYTF.

In its sample, this clone was seen a few times. CDR3 loop: CASSLPRGLRTEAFF. CDR3 DNA: TGTGCCAGCAGCCTTCCCAGGGGATTGAGGACTGAAGCTTTCTTT. The chain is built from TRBV28 and TRBJ1-1; perhaps TRBD1 as D (6 bases). CDR3 size: 15 residues. Germline values: CDR1 MDHEN, CDR2 SYDVKM. With 6 bases removed from V and 5 bases from J, the gap between germline ends came to 19 bases. Supplemented by reference TRBV28 and TRBJ1-1, the full variable domain reads DVKVTQSSRYLVKRTGEKVFLECVQDMDHENMFWYRQDPGLGLRLIYFSYDVKMKEKGDIPEGYSVSREKKERFSLILESASTNQTSMYLCASSLPRGLRTEAFFGQGTRLTVV.

The J gene is TRBJ1-1, the V gene TRBV19, with D possibly TRBD1 on 5 matching bases. The CDR3 has 16 amino acids. Trimming shortened V by 4 bases and J by 0 bases, and 15 bases separated the two germline ends. Germline CDR1 LNHDA, CDR2 SQIVND (reference sequence). CDR3 bases: TGTGCCAGTAGTACCGGCAGGGTGCCCTTGAACACTGAAGCTTTCTTT. Translation gives CASSTGRVPLNTEAFF.

This clone was recorded a few times. V usage is TRBV19 and J usage is TRBJ2-7, with TRBD2 identical over 7 bases. With V trimmed by 6 bases and J by 4 bases, 3 bases remained unmatched. Germline-derived CDR1 and CDR2 are LNHDA and SQIVND (reference sequence). CDR3 length equals 12 residues. CDR3 region: CASSWGGYEQYF. The CDR3 nucleotides read TGTGCCAGTAGCTGGGGAGGGTACGAGCAGTACTTC.

V and J are TRBV27 and TRBJ1-6; TRBD1 agrees at 9 bases. CDR1 and CDR2 from the germline V gene are MNHEY and SMNVEV (reference sequence). The J segment lost 7 bases and the V segment lost 5 bases, leaving 6 bases of the junction unmatched. This CDR3 has 15 residues. For the CDR3, the DNA is TGTGCCAGCAGTACTCGGACAGGGGTAAATTCACCCCTCCACTTT. Amino acids: CASSTRTGVNSPLHF.

This sequence joins TRBV5-1 and TRBJ1-1, with D perhaps matching TRBD1 (5 bases). The CDR3 consists of 14 residues. Germline CDR1 is SGHRS and CDR2 is YFSETQ. V lost 7 bases and J lost 2, with 15 bases in between. CDR3 in amino acids: CASGRGRGNTEAFF. CDR3 coding DNA: TGCGCCAGCGGGCGGGGACGCGGAAACACTGAAGCTTTCTTT.

This chain joins TRBV19 and TRBJ1-1; maybe TRBD1 (6 bases). The CDR3 length is 14 residues. V was pared by 8 bases and J by 2 bases, with 15 bases between. Germline V gene sequence: CDR1 LNHDA, CDR2 SQIVND (reference sequence). The CDR3 spells CASVQDSSNTEAFF. CDR3 DNA: TGTGCCAGTGTTCAGGACAGTTCTAACACTGAAGCTTTCTTT. Together with reference TRBV19 and TRBJ1-1, the CDR3 gives the full variable domain: DGGITQSPKYLFRKEGQNVTLSCEQNLNHDAMYWYRQDPGQGLRLIYYSQIVNDFQKGDIAEGYSVSREKKESFPLTVTSAQKNPTAFYLCASVQDSSNTEAFFGQGTRLTVV.

The V gene is TRBV6-5, the J gene TRBJ2-1; no reliable D call. Between the trimmed V and J ends, which lost 2 bases and 4 bases, there was a span of 12 bases. The CDR3 covers 15 residues. Germline values: CDR1 MNHEY, CDR2 SVGAGI. CDR3 protein: CASSYKYSYYNEQFF. DNA for the CDR3: TGTGCCAGCAGTTACAAATATAGTTATTACAATGAGCAGTTCTTC.

This clone was seen just once. The V gene is TRBV5-1, the J gene TRBJ2-5, with a tentative D call TRBD2 (6 bases). Germline CDR1 reads SGHRS; CDR2 reads YFSETQ. There are 17 residues in the CDR3. V was trimmed by 0 bases and J by 5 bases, leaving 20 bases between them. As DNA, the CDR3 is TGCGCCAGCAGCTTGGCCTCGGGGAGCCCAGCGGGCGAGACCCAGTACTTC. It is translated as CASSLASGSPAGETQYF.

This clone was detected a few times. The chain is built from TRBV2 and TRBJ1-1; 9 bases line up with TRBD1. This CDR3 region has 13 residues. V lost 3 bases to trimming and J lost 5 bases; unmatched junction nucleotides: 1. Looked up from germline, CDR1 is SNHLY and CDR2 is FYNNEI. For the CDR3, the DNA is TGTGCCAGCAGTGACGGGACAGGGACTGAAGCTTTCTTT. This sequence encodes CASSDGTGTEAFF.

The chain employs TRBV6-1 and TRBJ2-7, with TRBD2 identical over 11 bases. Germline V gene lookup returns CDR1 MNHNS and CDR2 SASEGT. V shed 4 bases and J 1 base; nucleotides not matched to a gene: 3. This CDR3 has 15 amino acids. The CDR3 coding sequence is TGTGCCAGCAGTGTTGGGACTAGCGGTTCCTACGAGCAGTACTTC. It specifies CASSVGTSGSYEQYF.

A single count supports this clone. The sample carries other DNA sequences with the same CDR3. The chain carries TRBV5-1 and TRBJ2-3, with 7 bases that match TRBD1. J gave up 1 base and V 0 bases, and 5 bases lay outside the gene matches. This CDR3 region has 16 residues. Germline V gives CDR1 SGHRS, CDR2 YFSETQ. The CDR3: CASSLGGTVGTDTQYF. CDR3 DNA: TGCGCCAGCAGCTTGGGTGGGACAGTCGGCACAGATACGCAGTATTTT.